The rows below give T cell receptor beta chains drawn from one sample of a study of blood T cell repertoires in COVID-19. The method was immunoSEQ multiplex PCR; TCRdb's version includes in-frame clones alone and lacks a portion of them. The data contain tens of thousands of clones, approximately 86% of them seen just once; the ten biggest clones take up about 1.2%. Material: peripheral blood. Source of these receptors: a man aged 55 to 70 with acute or convalescent COVID-19. Both conserved end residues are part of each CDR3. Fields, in order: CDR3 DNA, CDR3 protein, J gene, V gene, D gene, clone size. A D gene is named only where the DNA matches it firmly. Not every row has a clone size; where given, it reads once, few, many or a size class.

cdr3_nt: TGTGCCAGCAGTTTGCGGACAGGGGAACTCTATGGCTACACCTTC
cdr3_aa: CASSLRTGELYGYTF
j_call: TRBJ1-2
v_call: TRBV27
d_call: TRBD1
clone_size: -

cdr3_nt: TGCGCCAGCAGCCAAGTTTCACTAGCGGGACGCACAGATACGCAGTATTTT
cdr3_aa: CASSQVSLAGRTDTQYF
j_call: TRBJ2-3
v_call: TRBV4-1
d_call: TRBD2
clone_size: -

cdr3_nt: TGCGCCAGCAGCCAAGATGTGGGGGCGGCATACTATGGCTACACCTTC
cdr3_aa: CASSQDVGAAYYGYTF
j_call: TRBJ1-2
v_call: TRBV4-1
d_call: -
clone_size: few

cdr3_nt: TGTGCCAGCAGCTTAGGTGGCAGTGGTGCTGGAAACACCATATATTTT
cdr3_aa: CASSLGGSGAGNTIYF
j_call: TRBJ1-3
v_call: TRBV11-3
d_call: -
clone_size: few

cdr3_nt: TGTGCCAGCAGCAGGGGGACGCGGGGGCCCCAGCATTTT
cdr3_aa: CASSRGTRGPQHF
j_call: TRBJ1-5
v_call: TRBV21-1
d_call: -
clone_size: -

cdr3_nt: TGTGCCAGCAGGGGAGGGACTAGCTGGGAGACCCAGTACTTC
cdr3_aa: CASRGGTSWETQYF
j_call: TRBJ2-5
v_call: TRBV2
d_call: TRBD2
clone_size: -

cdr3_nt: TGTGCCAGCAGCCCCTGGGAAGAAGCGGGAGCCTTATGGGGGGAGCAGTTCTTC
cdr3_aa: CASSPWEEAGALWGEQFF
j_call: TRBJ2-1
v_call: TRBV7-6
d_call: TRBD2
clone_size: -

cdr3_nt: TGTGCCAGCAGCTTAATGCCAGGGTTGGAGACCCAGTACTTC
cdr3_aa: CASSLMPGLETQYF
j_call: TRBJ2-5
v_call: TRBV7-3
d_call: -
clone_size: -

cdr3_nt: TGTGCCAGCTCCCCCAAGGACAGGAACACTGAAGCTTTCTTT
cdr3_aa: CASSPKDRNTEAFF
j_call: TRBJ1-1
v_call: TRBV18
d_call: -
clone_size: -

cdr3_nt: TGTGCCAGCAGCACCCACATAGGACAGGGGAGTGAAAAACTGTTTTTT
cdr3_aa: CASSTHIGQGSEKLFF
j_call: TRBJ1-4
v_call: TRBV9
d_call: TRBD1
clone_size: -

cdr3_nt: TGTGCCAGCAGTTTACAGGGTCGAGCCAAAAACATTCAGTACTTC
cdr3_aa: CASSLQGRAKNIQYF
j_call: TRBJ2-4
v_call: TRBV27
d_call: -
clone_size: once

cdr3_nt: TGTGCCAGCAGTCGGGAGTTTAGTGGCGGGGAGCTGTTTTTT
cdr3_aa: CASSREFSGGELFF
j_call: TRBJ2-2
v_call: TRBV14
d_call: -
clone_size: -

cdr3_nt: TGCGCCAGCAGCCAAGTGAAACAGGGGCTTGATGGCAATCAGCCCCAGCATTTT
cdr3_aa: CASSQVKQGLDGNQPQHF
j_call: TRBJ1-5
v_call: TRBV4-1
d_call: TRBD1
clone_size: -

cdr3_nt: TGTGCCAGCAGAACCGGGGGGGCCGTACAAGAGACCCAGTACTTC
cdr3_aa: CASRTGGAVQETQYF
j_call: TRBJ2-5
v_call: TRBV2
d_call: TRBD2
clone_size: -

cdr3_nt: TGTGCCAGCTCACCGACGGGACAGAACACAGATACGCAGTATTTT
cdr3_aa: CASSPTGQNTDTQYF
j_call: TRBJ2-3
v_call: TRBV18
d_call: TRBD1
clone_size: few

cdr3_nt: TGTGCCAGTAGTCTGGTACAGGGCGTTACTGGAAACACCATATATTTT
cdr3_aa: CASSLVQGVTGNTIYF
j_call: TRBJ1-3
v_call: TRBV19
d_call: -
clone_size: -

cdr3_nt: TGTGCCAGCAGCTTGGACAGTTCCCTCCTCGGAGCTTTCTTT
cdr3_aa: CASSLDSSLLGAFF
j_call: TRBJ1-1
v_call: TRBV5-6
d_call: -
clone_size: -

cdr3_nt: TGTGCCAGCAGCCTGGGGGCTCTTGGGCAGTTCTTC
cdr3_aa: CASSLGALGQFF
j_call: TRBJ2-1
v_call: TRBV3-1/TRBV3-2
d_call: -
clone_size: -

cdr3_nt: TGTGCCAGCAGCGTAGGAGACAGGGGGGGCTACACCTTC
cdr3_aa: CASSVGDRGGYTF
j_call: TRBJ1-2
v_call: TRBV9
d_call: TRBD1
clone_size: -

cdr3_nt: TGTGCCAGCATTGATAAATCCGCAGATACGCAGTATTTT
cdr3_aa: CASIDKSADTQYF
j_call: TRBJ2-3
v_call: TRBV2
d_call: -
clone_size: -

cdr3_nt: TGTGCCAGCAGCCTGGGACAGATAAATCAGCCCCAGCATTTT
cdr3_aa: CASSLGQINQPQHF
j_call: TRBJ1-5
v_call: TRBV3-1/TRBV3-2
d_call: TRBD1
clone_size: -

cdr3_nt: TGTGCCAGCAGCCAAGACACTAGCGGCACAGATACGCAGTATTTT
cdr3_aa: CASSQDTSGTDTQYF
j_call: TRBJ2-3
v_call: TRBV3-1/TRBV3-2
d_call: TRBD2
clone_size: -

cdr3_nt: TGTGCCAGCAGTTTAAGGACAGGGTATAGCAATCAGCCCCAGCATTTT
cdr3_aa: CASSLRTGYSNQPQHF
j_call: TRBJ1-5
v_call: TRBV28
d_call: TRBD1
clone_size: -

cdr3_nt: TGTGCCAGCAGCCACGACAGGGGAAACTCTGGAAACACCATATATTTT
cdr3_aa: CASSHDRGNSGNTIYF
j_call: TRBJ1-3
v_call: TRBV3-1/TRBV3-2
d_call: TRBD1
clone_size: -

cdr3_nt: TGCGCCAGCAGCCCAGGCGTGGGGCACACTGAAGCTTTCTTT
cdr3_aa: CASSPGVGHTEAFF
j_call: TRBJ1-1
v_call: TRBV4-3
d_call: -
clone_size: -

cdr3_nt: TGCGCCAGCAGCCAAGGATTGGCTAGCGGGGCGCCCTACGAGCAGTACTTC
cdr3_aa: CASSQGLASGAPYEQYF
j_call: TRBJ2-7
v_call: TRBV4-3
d_call: TRBD2
clone_size: -

cdr3_nt: TGCGCCAGCAGCCAAGATGCGGGGGCTGGAAACACCATATATTTT
cdr3_aa: CASSQDAGAGNTIYF
j_call: TRBJ1-3
v_call: TRBV4-1
d_call: -
clone_size: -

cdr3_nt: TGTGCCAGCAGCGCGGACAGGGATCAAGAGACCCAGTACTTC
cdr3_aa: CASSADRDQETQYF
j_call: TRBJ2-5
v_call: TRBV5-5
d_call: TRBD1
clone_size: -

cdr3_nt: TGTGCCAGCAGCTTAGACAGGGGTGGCTATGAGCAGTTCTTC
cdr3_aa: CASSLDRGGYEQFF
j_call: TRBJ2-1
v_call: TRBV11-2
d_call: -
clone_size: -

cdr3_nt: TGTGCCAGCAGCTTTCAGCGGGGGGAGACCCAGTACTTC
cdr3_aa: CASSFQRGETQYF
j_call: TRBJ2-5
v_call: TRBV7-2
d_call: TRBD2
clone_size: -

cdr3_nt: TGTGCCAGCAGTACGGGACAGAGCACAGATACGCAGTATTTT
cdr3_aa: CASSTGQSTDTQYF
j_call: TRBJ2-3
v_call: TRBV28
d_call: TRBD1
clone_size: -

cdr3_nt: TGTGCCAGCAGCCTTGTTAGCGGGAGGGCCTACGAGCAGTACTTC
cdr3_aa: CASSLVSGRAYEQYF
j_call: TRBJ2-7
v_call: TRBV14
d_call: TRBD2
clone_size: -

cdr3_nt: TGTGCCAGCAGTGCAGCCGGGACAGAGTATGGCTACACCTTC
cdr3_aa: CASSAAGTEYGYTF
j_call: TRBJ1-2
v_call: TRBV2
d_call: TRBD1
clone_size: medium-sized

cdr3_nt: TGTGCCAGCAGTTACTCAATTAGGACAGGGGCTGAGCAGTTCTTC
cdr3_aa: CASSYSIRTGAEQFF
j_call: TRBJ2-1
v_call: TRBV6-5
d_call: TRBD1
clone_size: -

cdr3_nt: TGTGCCAGTAGTTCCGCGGGAGGGGCGGGAACTGAAGCTTTCTTT
cdr3_aa: CASSSAGGAGTEAFF
j_call: TRBJ1-1
v_call: TRBV19
d_call: -
clone_size: -

cdr3_nt: TGTGCCACCTGGGACAGGGATAATTCACCCCTCCACTTT
cdr3_aa: CATWDRDNSPLHF
j_call: TRBJ1-6
v_call: TRBV10-3
d_call: TRBD1
clone_size: -